Shown below are 9 T cell receptor beta chains from a single sample sequenced in a study of T cell repertoires in cytomegalovirus infection. TCRdb independently ran MiXCR on the reads; one entry per CDR3 protein. Of about 440,000 distinct CDR3 sequences listed, approximately 31% are singletons. Input material: PBMCs. These receptors all stem from a human donor in good health (CMV status not recorded). Some clones in this sample may be carry-over from other donors' samples.

The chain is built from TRBV9 and TRBJ2-3, with 13 bases fitting TRBD2. Germline CDR1 reads SGDLS; CDR2 reads YYNGEE. The junction had 6 bases not matched to a gene; V was cut back by 2 bases and J by 3 bases. This CDR3 is 17 amino acids long. CDR3 loop: CASSVTSGGALTDTQYF. In DNA, the CDR3 is TGTGCCAGCAGCGTCACTAGCGGGGGGGCTTTGACAGATACGCAGTATTTT.

Note on this clonotype: Mismatch with germline at one junction end may stem from a read error. This chain joins TRBV7-2 and TRBJ1-6; D may be TRBD1 (6 bases). This CDR3 is 15 amino acids long. Germline loops: CDR1 SGHTA, CDR2 FQGNSA. CDR3 sequence reads: CASNPDSERNAPLPF. The CDR3 DNA reads as TGTGCCAGCAACCCGGACAGTGAACGAAATGCACCCCTCCCATTT.

In its sample, this clonotype was seen many times. The rearrangement uses TRBV7-2 and TRBJ2-3; D may match TRBD1 or TRBD2 (6 bases each). The germline gives CDR1 SGHTA, CDR2 FQGNSA. This CDR3 region has 17 residues. Deletions cut 7 bases from V and 5 bases from J, with 25 bases between. This CDR3 reads CASNLSPGTGGQDTQYF. The CDR3 DNA follows: TGTGCCAGCAATCTCTCGCCTGGTACTGGGGGGCAAGATACGCAGTATTTT.

V usage is TRBV6-2 or TRBV6-3 and J usage is TRBJ2-7; D may be TRBD1 (6 bases). The CDR3 has 13 amino acids. Trimming removed 5 bases from V and 4 bases from J, with 12 bases in between. Germline V gene sequence: CDR1 MNHEY, CDR2 SVGEGT. The CDR3 coding sequence is TGTGCCAGCAGTCTTACAGGGTGGTACGAGCAGTACTTC. Protein sequence: CASSLTGWYEQYF.

On this clonotype itself: The junction shows a germline mismatch at one end, possibly a read error. The J gene is TRBJ2-2, the V gene TRBV7-2; D not certain. The CDR3 runs to 13 residues. Per germline, CDR1 SGHTA and CDR2 FQGNSA. As DNA, the CDR3 is TGTGCCAGCATCTTATCGTACACCGGGGAGCTGTTTTTT. It encodes CASILSYTGELFF.

Only a few counts were recorded for this clonotype. The chain employs TRBV10-3 and TRBJ2-5; D gene ambiguous. The V end lost 4 bases, the J end lost 5 bases, and 11 bases lay between the germline ends. This CDR3 is 13 amino acids long. Looked up from germline, CDR1 is ENHRY and CDR2 is SYGVKD. The CDR3 loop is CAISVSSSETQYF. In nucleotides, the CDR3 is TGTGCCATCAGTGTATCAAGTTCGGAGACCCAGTACTTC.

About this clonotype itself: Lacking the conserved final phenylalanine or tryptophan, this CDR3 likely reflects a read error. This chain connects TRBV19 to TRBJ1-1, with D hard to call. This CDR3 region has 14 residues. Trimming took off 3 bases at V and 0 bases at J, with 8 bases between the two ends. Germline CDR1 and CDR2: LNHDA and SQIVND (reference sequence). The CDR3 bases are TGTGCCAGTAGTATCGGAGTTCTGAACACTGAAGCTTTCTGT. As protein: CASSIGVLNTEAFC.

This clonotype is a singleton in its sample. V gene TRBV4-2 combines with J gene TRBJ2-5; 15 bases are shared with TRBD2. V was pared by 0 bases and J by 6 bases, with 8 bases of the junction left unmatched. This CDR3 contains 18 residues. In germline, CDR1 is LGHNA, CDR2 YNFKEQ. In DNA, the CDR3 is TGTGCCAGCAGCCAAGATCCCCTGGGGACTAGCGGGGGGAAGACCCAGTACTTC. This codes for CASSQDPLGTSGGKTQYF.

The V call is TRBV20-1, the J call TRBJ2-5, with a weak D call TRBD1 (5 bases). V lost 6 bases to trimming and J lost 3 bases, with 20 bases between them. The CDR3 runs to 15 residues. Germline V CDR1 and CDR2: DFQATT, SNEGSKA (reference sequence). The CDR3 is CSAKRPRVGEETQYF. The CDR3 bases are TGCAGTGCCAAAAGACCCAGGGTCGGCGAAGAGACCCAGTACTTC.